This TCR beta chain is from a study of circulating and synovial CD4+ cells in juvenile arthritis. Of note for this clone: The antigen is undetermined.

Only in-frame clones appear in the TCRdb table, and some are missing; sequencing was by immunoSEQ multiplex PCR. The sample lists about 34,000 clones, roughly 95% seen once, with 0.15% to 0.2% in the top ten. Study observations and caveats: Bulk blood CD4 samples held at least an order of magnitude more or fewer genomes than CPL.

CDR1 and CDR2 (germline): GTSNPN, SVGIG (reference sequence). CDR3 length: 13 amino acids. Deletions cut 0 bases from V and 7 bases from J, with 13 bases between. Sequencing was carried out using CD4+ T cells from blood. This TCR derives from a human donor with juvenile idiopathic arthritis. This chain uses TRBV30 with TRBJ2-7, with TRBD2 as a possible D gene (5 bases). The CDR3 coding sequence is TGTGCCTGGAGTGTTGCGGGCCGCGGGGAGCAGTACTTC. Amino acids: CAWSVAGRGEQYF.